The rows below give T cell receptor beta chains drawn from one sample of a study of T cell repertoires in cytomegalovirus infection. These receptors have no known antigen. TCRdb reprocessed the reads via MiXCR and lists one record per CDR3 protein. The sample lists some 200,000 distinct CDR3 sequences, less than 50% seen once, with approximately 59% in the top ten. Sequenced material: CD8+ T cells from cultured PBMCs, taken from culture after CMV antigen stimulation. All receptors derive from a human donor in good health (CMV status not recorded). Some clones in this sample may be carry-over from other donors' samples. The CDR3 runs from the conserved cysteine through the conserved F or W. The D gene is left open where the match is weak. The size field is filled for only some rows; it gives once, few, many or a size class.

d_gene: .
j_gene: TRBJ1-1
abundance: once
v_gene: TRBV5-6
CDR3aa: CASSLGTSMNTEAFF
CDR3nt: TGTGCCAGCAGCTTGGGGACGAGTATGAACACTGAAGCTTTCTTT

d_gene: TRBD2
j_gene: TRBJ2-3
abundance: once
v_gene: TRBV12-3/TRBV12-4
CDR3aa: CASSFGGGAEDAQYF
CDR3nt: TGTGCCAGCAGTTTTGGCGGGGGGGCTGAAGATGCGCAGTATTTT

d_gene: .
j_gene: TRBJ2-1
abundance: .
v_gene: TRBV25-1
CDR3aa: CASANTGNEQFF
CDR3nt: TGTGCCAGCGCAAATACGGGGAATGAGCAGTTCTTC

d_gene: .
j_gene: TRBJ2-3
abundance: few
v_gene: TRBV6-6
CDR3aa: CASSSKRDTQYF
CDR3nt: TGTGCCAGCAGTTCTAAGCGCGATACGCAGTATTTT

d_gene: .
j_gene: TRBJ1-1
abundance: few
v_gene: TRBV7-3
CDR3aa: CASSLTGVAEAFF
CDR3nt: TGTGCCAGCAGCTTAACGGGGGTCGCTGAAGCTTTCTTT

d_gene: .
j_gene: TRBJ1-1
abundance: .
v_gene: TRBV7-6
CDR3aa: CASSLTGHFAFGAFF
CDR3nt: TGTGCCAGCAGCCTGACAGGACATTTTGCTTTCGGAGCTTTCTTT

d_gene: .
j_gene: TRBJ2-2
abundance: few
v_gene: TRBV6-5
CDR3aa: CASTPAGTGELFF
CDR3nt: TGTGCCAGCACCCCCGCGGGCACCGGGGAGCTGTTTTTT

d_gene: TRBD1
j_gene: TRBJ1-4
abundance: few
v_gene: TRBV12-3/TRBV12-4
CDR3aa: CASSLSETGEGKLFF
CDR3nt: TGTGCCAGCAGTTTAAGCGAGACAGGGGAGGGAAAACTGTTTTTT

d_gene: TRBD1
j_gene: TRBJ2-7
abundance: .
v_gene: TRBV15
CDR3aa: CATTQGQGAGEQYF
CDR3nt: TGTGCCACCACACAAGGACAGGGGGCGGGAGAGCAGTACTTC

d_gene: TRBD1
j_gene: TRBJ1-2
abundance: .
v_gene: TRBV4-2
CDR3aa: CASSQPGQSNYGYTF
CDR3nt: TGTGCCAGCAGCCAACCGGGACAGTCGAACTATGGCTACACCTTC

d_gene: .
j_gene: TRBJ1-1
abundance: .
v_gene: TRBV7-9
CDR3aa: CASSRRTEAFF
CDR3nt: TGTGCCAGCAGCCGGCGGACTGAAGCTTTCTTT

d_gene: TRBD1
j_gene: TRBJ2-1
abundance: few
v_gene: TRBV7-9
CDR3aa: CASSQRTGEANEQFF
CDR3nt: TGTGCCAGCAGCCAGAGGACAGGGGAAGCGAATGAGCAGTTCTTC

d_gene: TRBD2
j_gene: TRBJ2-3
abundance: .
v_gene: TRBV5-5
CDR3aa: CASSTVPGAGRTDTQYF
CDR3nt: TGTGCCAGCAGCACCGTTCCGGGAGCGGGGAGGACAGATACGCAGTATTTT

d_gene: .
j_gene: TRBJ1-1
abundance: many
v_gene: TRBV7-3
CDR3aa: CASSFYLNTEAFF
CDR3nt: TGTGCCAGCAGCTTCTATCTGAACACTGAAGCTTTCTTT

d_gene: TRBD2
j_gene: TRBJ2-5
abundance: few
v_gene: TRBV4-2
CDR3aa: CASSQASGGHQETQYF
CDR3nt: TGTGCCAGCAGCCAAGCTAGCGGGGGGCACCAAGAGACCCAGTACTTC

d_gene: .
j_gene: TRBJ1-1
abundance: .
v_gene: TRBV7-4
CDR3aa: CASNLGANTEAFF
CDR3nt: TGTGCCAGCAACCTGGGGGCGAACACTGAAGCTTTCTTT

d_gene: .
j_gene: TRBJ2-2
abundance: few
v_gene: TRBV27
CDR3aa: CASSLYYGEYTGELFF
CDR3nt: TGTGCCAGCAGTTTATACTACGGGGAATACACCGGGGAGCTGTTTTTT

d_gene: .
j_gene: TRBJ2-7
abundance: few
v_gene: TRBV29-1
CDR3aa: CRGNSKTDPSYEQYF
CDR3nt: TGCAGGGGTAACAGTAAGACTGATCCGAGCTACGAGCAGTACTTC

d_gene: .
j_gene: TRBJ1-1
abundance: few
v_gene: TRBV28
CDR3aa: CASSLYEGLDTEAFF
CDR3nt: TGTGCCAGCAGTTTATATGAGGGGCTGGACACTGAAGCTTTCTTT

d_gene: .
j_gene: TRBJ2-7
abundance: .
v_gene: TRBV5-1
CDR3aa: CASSLVVGYYEQYF
CDR3nt: TGCGCCAGCAGCTTGGTTGTCGGCTACTACGAGCAGTACTTC

d_gene: .
j_gene: TRBJ2-7
abundance: .
v_gene: TRBV7-3
CDR3aa: CASSESSADYEQYF
CDR3nt: TGTGCCAGCAGCGAATCTAGCGCGGATTACGAGCAGTACTTC

d_gene: .
j_gene: TRBJ1-6
abundance: .
v_gene: TRBV27
CDR3aa: CASRETKTLSPLHF
CDR3nt: TGTGCCAGCAGGGAGACAAAGACCTTATCACCCCTCCACTTT

d_gene: TRBD2
j_gene: TRBJ2-7
abundance: .
v_gene: TRBV19
CDR3aa: CASRDQGRGVYEQYF
CDR3nt: TGTGCCAGTAGGGACCAAGGGAGGGGCGTTTACGAGCAGTACTTC

d_gene: .
j_gene: TRBJ1-6
abundance: few
v_gene: TRBV12-3/TRBV12-4
CDR3aa: CASSPSIPPLHF
CDR3nt: TGTGCCAGCAGCCCGTCTATACCACCCCTCCACTTT

d_gene: .
j_gene: TRBJ1-1
abundance: few
v_gene: TRBV27
CDR3aa: CASSLRQANTEAFF
CDR3nt: TGTGCCAGCAGTTTAAGGCAGGCGAACACTGAAGCTTTCTTT

d_gene: .
j_gene: TRBJ1-5
abundance: .
v_gene: TRBV11-2
CDR3aa: CASSAGDQPQHF
CDR3nt: TGTGCCAGCAGCGCGGGGGATCAGCCCCAGCATTTT

d_gene: .
j_gene: TRBJ1-2
abundance: .
v_gene: TRBV12-3/TRBV12-4
CDR3aa: CASSFSGEKKYGYTF
CDR3nt: TGTGCCAGCAGTTTTTCGGGAGAGAAGAAGTATGGCTACACCTTC

d_gene: .
j_gene: TRBJ1-1
abundance: .
v_gene: TRBV11-1
CDR3aa: CASNLRVNTEAFF
CDR3nt: TGTGCCAGCAATCTCCGGGTGAACACTGAAGCTTTCTTT

d_gene: .
j_gene: TRBJ2-7
abundance: few
v_gene: TRBV11-2
CDR3aa: CASSLDGAYEQYF
CDR3nt: TGTGCCAGCAGCTTGGACGGAGCCTACGAGCAGTACTTC

d_gene: TRBD1
j_gene: TRBJ2-1
abundance: .
v_gene: TRBV2
CDR3aa: CASSEIGQGMDEQFF
CDR3nt: TGTGCCAGCAGTGAAATCGGACAGGGGATGGATGAGCAGTTCTTC

d_gene: .
j_gene: TRBJ2-1
abundance: .
v_gene: TRBV10-3
CDR3aa: CAIRNSYEQFF
CDR3nt: TGTGCCATCAGGAACAGCTATGAGCAGTTCTTC

d_gene: .
j_gene: TRBJ1-2
abundance: .
v_gene: TRBV4-1
CDR3aa: CASSGQNYGYTF
CDR3nt: TGCGCCAGCAGCGGACAGAACTATGGCTACACCTTC

d_gene: TRBD2
j_gene: TRBJ2-3
abundance: .
v_gene: TRBV4-3
CDR3aa: CASSPGLARDTQYF
CDR3nt: TGCGCCAGCAGCCCAGGACTAGCTCGAGATACGCAGTATTTT

d_gene: .
j_gene: TRBJ1-1
abundance: few
v_gene: TRBV15
CDR3aa: CATSPSVGGVTEAFF
CDR3nt: TGTGCCACCAGCCCCTCGGTAGGGGGGGTCACTGAAGCTTTCTTT

d_gene: .
j_gene: TRBJ2-1
abundance: .
v_gene: TRBV2
CDR3aa: CASSPGPEQFF
CDR3nt: TGTGCCAGCAGTCCGGGACCGGAGCAGTTCTTC

d_gene: TRBD1
j_gene: TRBJ2-3
abundance: .
v_gene: TRBV27
CDR3aa: CASSGRGRGTDTQYF
CDR3nt: TGTGCCAGCAGTGGCAGGGGGCGCGGCACAGATACGCAGTATTTT

d_gene: .
j_gene: TRBJ1-1
abundance: few
v_gene: TRBV7-9
CDR3aa: CASSYLGTALEAFF
CDR3nt: TGTGCCAGCAGCTATTTGGGGACGGCTCTGGAAGCTTTCTTT

d_gene: TRBD2
j_gene: TRBJ2-5
abundance: .
v_gene: TRBV15
CDR3aa: CATSPGGGGEETQYF
CDR3nt: TGTGCCACCAGCCCCGGGGGGGGGGGTGAGGAGACCCAGTACTTC

d_gene: .
j_gene: TRBJ2-3
abundance: few
v_gene: TRBV15
CDR3aa: CATSRGTDTQYF
CDR3nt: TGTGCCACCAGCAGGGGCACAGATACGCAGTATTTT

d_gene: TRBD1
j_gene: TRBJ1-3
abundance: many
v_gene: TRBV7-8
CDR3aa: CASSSGPGQGLPGNTIYF
CDR3nt: TGTGCCAGCAGCTCTGGACCGGGACAGGGATTACCTGGAAACACCATATATTTT

d_gene: .
j_gene: TRBJ2-6
abundance: .
v_gene: TRBV2
CDR3aa: CASMSYGSSGANVLTF
CDR3nt: TGTGCCAGCATGAGCTATGGAAGCTCTGGGGCCAACGTCCTGACTTTC

d_gene: TRBD1
j_gene: TRBJ1-4
abundance: .
v_gene: TRBV7-2
CDR3aa: CASSLRQGTNEKLFF
CDR3nt: TGTGCCAGCAGCTTAAGACAGGGAACTAATGAAAAACTGTTTTTT

d_gene: TRBD2
j_gene: TRBJ2-7
abundance: .
v_gene: TRBV2
CDR3aa: CASSEAPLAGVPRYEQYF
CDR3nt: TGTGCCAGCAGTGAAGCGCCCCTAGCGGGGGTCCCCCGGTACGAGCAGTACTTC

d_gene: TRBD1
j_gene: TRBJ2-1
abundance: many
v_gene: TRBV7-9
CDR3aa: CASSPRDRGKKDYNEQFF
CDR3nt: TGTGCCAGCAGCCCCCGGGACAGGGGTAAAAAGGACTACAATGAGCAGTTCTTC

d_gene: .
j_gene: TRBJ1-5
abundance: .
v_gene: TRBV28
CDR3aa: CASSSIKNQPQHF
CDR3nt: TGTGCCAGCAGTTCTATTAAGAATCAGCCCCAGCATTTT

d_gene: .
j_gene: TRBJ1-1
abundance: few
v_gene: TRBV5-6
CDR3aa: CASSHGGNTEAFF
CDR3nt: TGTGCCAGCAGCCACGGGGGGAACACTGAAGCTTTCTTT

d_gene: .
j_gene: TRBJ1-5
abundance: few
v_gene: TRBV4-1
CDR3aa: CASSQKEQNGQPQHF
CDR3nt: TGCGCCAGCAGCCAAAAGGAGCAGAATGGGCAGCCCCAGCATTTT

d_gene: .
j_gene: TRBJ2-1
abundance: .
v_gene: TRBV7-9
CDR3aa: CASSLDMGRNEQFF
CDR3nt: TGTGCCAGCAGCTTAGATATGGGGCGCAATGAGCAGTTCTTC

d_gene: TRBD1
j_gene: TRBJ1-2
abundance: .
v_gene: TRBV27
CDR3aa: CASSFGQGRGYTF
CDR3nt: TGTGCCAGCAGTTTTGGACAGGGCCGGGGCTACACCTTC

d_gene: .
j_gene: TRBJ2-1
abundance: .
v_gene: TRBV27
CDR3aa: CASTSTEINEQFF
CDR3nt: TGTGCCAGCACCTCGACTGAAATCAATGAGCAGTTCTTC

d_gene: TRBD2
j_gene: TRBJ2-1
abundance: .
v_gene: TRBV4-2
CDR3aa: CASSQEELAGESNEQFF
CDR3nt: TGTGCCAGCAGCCAAGAAGAACTAGCGGGAGAAAGTAATGAGCAGTTCTTC

d_gene: .
j_gene: TRBJ2-3
abundance: .
v_gene: TRBV20-1
CDR3aa: CSARESDTQYF
CDR3nt: TGCAGTGCTAGAGAGTCAGATACGCAGTATTTT

d_gene: TRBD2
j_gene: TRBJ2-1
abundance: few
v_gene: TRBV10-3
CDR3aa: CAISELAGGLGNEQFF
CDR3nt: TGTGCCATCAGTGAACTAGCGGGAGGGCTGGGTAATGAGCAGTTCTTC

d_gene: TRBD2
j_gene: TRBJ2-5
abundance: .
v_gene: TRBV10-3
CDR3aa: CAISASGGAGEETQYF
CDR3nt: TGTGCCATCAGTGCGTCAGGAGGGGCGGGGGAAGAGACCCAGTACTTC

d_gene: .
j_gene: TRBJ2-1
abundance: .
v_gene: TRBV20-1
CDR3aa: CSARDHQTEETYNEQFF
CDR3nt: TGCAGTGCTAGGGATCATCAGACAGAAGAAACCTACAATGAGCAGTTCTTC

d_gene: TRBD1
j_gene: TRBJ2-7
abundance: .
v_gene: TRBV11-2
CDR3aa: CASSLEGQTTSYEQYF
CDR3nt: TGTGCCAGCAGCTTAGAGGGACAGACCACCTCCTACGAGCAGTACTTC

d_gene: TRBD1
j_gene: TRBJ2-7
abundance: few
v_gene: TRBV12-3/TRBV12-4
CDR3aa: CASSTRDRVTYEQYF
CDR3nt: TGTGCCAGCAGTACCCGGGACAGGGTAACCTACGAGCAGTACTTC

d_gene: TRBD2
j_gene: TRBJ2-1
abundance: few
v_gene: TRBV12-3/TRBV12-4
CDR3aa: CASSPGLAGGWQFF
CDR3nt: TGTGCCAGCAGCCCTGGACTAGCGGGAGGGTGGCAGTTCTTC

d_gene: .
j_gene: TRBJ1-2
abundance: .
v_gene: TRBV2
CDR3aa: CASTEGSGYGYTF
CDR3nt: TGTGCCAGCACGGAGGGTTCGGGGTATGGCTACACCTTC

d_gene: TRBD1
j_gene: TRBJ1-2
abundance: .
v_gene: TRBV29-1
CDR3aa: CSGRGQGNGYTF
CDR3nt: TGCAGCGGGCGAGGACAGGGAAACGGCTACACCTTC